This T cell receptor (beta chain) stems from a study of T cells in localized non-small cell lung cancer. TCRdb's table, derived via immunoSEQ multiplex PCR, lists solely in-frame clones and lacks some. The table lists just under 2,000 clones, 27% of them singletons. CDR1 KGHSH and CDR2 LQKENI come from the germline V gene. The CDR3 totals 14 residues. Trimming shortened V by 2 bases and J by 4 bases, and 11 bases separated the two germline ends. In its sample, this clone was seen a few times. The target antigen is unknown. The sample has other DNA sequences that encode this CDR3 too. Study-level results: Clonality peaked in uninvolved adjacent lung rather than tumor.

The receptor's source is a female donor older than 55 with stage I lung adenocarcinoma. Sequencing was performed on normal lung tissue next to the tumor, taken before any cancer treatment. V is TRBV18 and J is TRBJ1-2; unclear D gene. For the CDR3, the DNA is TGTGCCAGCTCACCAGGGTTGGGTTTCTATGGCTACACCTTC. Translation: CASSPGLGFYGYTF.